This T cell receptor beta chain was observed in a study of blood T cell repertoires in COVID-19 (dated by TCRdb to the early 2020s). Turning to the overall study: Samples from collaborators originated in the United States, Italy and Spain and spanned both the acute and convalescent phases of COVID-19. The material from the prospective study consisted of cDNA or gDNA derived from T cells, B-cell-depleted T cells, or PBMCs. Deeply sampled blood TCRbeta repertoires from subjects exposed to, actively infected with, or recovered from COVID-19 were included in the dataset. The repertoires were made available in a free public database intended to serve as a resource for research on the immune response to SARS-CoV-2. Samples came from the ongoing ImmuneRACE study (first 160 participants) plus 1,254 subjects from 6 global collaborators. Nearly every sample came with metadata listing a de-identified subject ID, COVID-19 status, age in years and sex. HLA class I and class II types, where available, came from metadata supplied by the sample provider rather than from assay-based typing. The research as a whole found: How much clinical and demographic metadata was included differed by source and by participant, and the metadata was provided uncurated.

Enrolling through a virtual design, the prospective study's participants ranged in age from roughly 18 to 90 years and lived across roughly 24 United States geographic areas. To assign participants to cohorts, the prospective study relied on clinical history that participants themselves reported in a screening survey and a study questionnaire. Recovered participants in ImmuneRACE Cohort 3 were defined by two consecutive negative NP/OP PCR tests, clearance by a healthcare professional, or resolution of symptoms. In the prospective study, mobile phlebotomists collected whole blood, serum and a nasopharyngeal or oropharyngeal swab from each participant. Prospective study participants could optionally give additional blood draws and questionnaires over an approximately 2-month period. Blood samples from the prospective study were shipped frozen or at room temperature prior to DNA extraction. Points on this clone: The clone's antigen remains unknown. Within one base of it there is no much larger clone, and no base qualities were kept.

TCRbeta CDR3 regions were amplified from genomic DNA by means of the immunoSEQ Assay, a bias-controlled multiplex PCR. In the original analysis: Within the assay, amplification of reference gene primers was used to estimate how many nucleated cells each sample contained. To quantify the absolute abundance of each unique TCRbeta CDR3 rearrangement, sequence reads were collapsed and filtered. Productive Simpson clonality was computed per sample as the square root of Simpson's diversity index over productive rearrangements. The table was pulled from immuneACCESS by TCRdb, which kept in-frame rearrangements only. Such tables lose some clones; where checked, under half of the loss comes from unresolved V genes, and the rest has no known cause. V and J calls and clone size are given by that table; D and trimming were obtained from the DNA. In this sample the table shows under 350,000 clones, around 84% of which occur a single time. The top ten clonotypes cover approximately 4.1% of the sample.

The TCR originated in a man aged 25 to 40 who had recovered from COVID-19. The sequencing sample was made of PBMCs or T cells enriched from blood (not recorded which).

CDR3 loop: CASSLGTGWANEKLFF. The bases are TGTGCCAGCAGCTTGGGAACAGGGTGGGCTAATGAAAAACTGTTTTTT. The rearrangement joined TRBV7-9 to TRBJ1-4, with a tentative D gene TRBD1 over 6 matching bases. Trimming removed 3 bases from V and 3 bases from J, leaving 14 bases between the germline ends. The CDR3 runs 16 amino acids, cysteine and phenylalanine included. Only the CDR3 portion is preserved as DNA: 48 bases, with reading frame beginning at the first base. Sequences SEHNR (CDR1) and FQNEAQ (CDR2) are obtained from the germline V gene (reference sequence).